The sequence of this T cell receptor (beta chain) was determined in a study of CD8 T cells in Susac syndrome (dated by TCRdb to about 2019). The study in broad terms: Of the Susac syndrome patients who were sequenced, eight were in clinical remission while more than five had clinically active disease. At blood withdrawal, Susac syndrome patients were either therapy-naive, taking corticosteroids (in some cases with IVIg as well), or taking IVIg alone. Repertoire sequencing was used to test whether CD8+ T cell activation and differentiation in Susac syndrome was antigen driven. The research as a whole found: The CD4+ T cell repertoire of patients with Susac syndrome showed no detectable clonal expansion. The study acknowledged that relatively few individuals were included in the TCR sequencing and HLA analysis.

High-throughput TCR beta sequencing profiled peripheral blood CD8+ and CD4+ T cells from healthy donors, Susac syndrome patients and multiple sclerosis patients. The Susac syndrome patients fulfilled recently defined diagnostic criteria for either definite or probable disease. Bulk CD8+ and CD4+ T cells were purified by magnetic negative isolation, whereas CD8+ TEMRA cells were enriched by FACS. Blood was collected in EDTA tubes and processed within 24 hours, with PBMCs isolated through density gradient centrifugation. PBMCs destined for TCR sequencing were cryopreserved in liquid nitrogen and later thawed in a 37 °C water bath. Purity of sorted or isolated CD4+, CD8+ and CD8+ TEMRA cells was at least 90%. With regard to this clonotype: This receptor's antigen is unknown. No much larger clonotype is one base removed from it; base qualities were not supplied.

The CDR3 runs 14 amino acids, cysteine and phenylalanine included. Just the 42-base CDR3 DNA is kept, in frame starting at base 1. For CDR1 and CDR2, the germline V gene lists SGDLS and YYNGEE. V loses 0 bases at its end and J loses 6 bases; junction bases beyond the gene matches: 3. RNA was extracted using the RNeasy kit, and about 0.5 to 1 ug of the RNA was reverse transcribed with random hexamers. The immunoSEQ multiplex PCR assay, covering 54 Vbeta and 13 Jbeta segments, was used to amplify TCR beta CDR3 regions. PCR amplification bias was corrected using a synthetic template baseline for primer optimization and computational correction. As for the authors' bioinformatics: Reads were annotated to V, D and J genes per IMGT and analyzed with immunoSEQ Analyzer, keeping only productive sequences. Clonality was computed as one minus Shannon entropy normalized by log2 of the number of productive unique sequences. Public and private clones were assessed among the 100 most prevalent clones of each patient and control. A clone was defined as Susac-specific if it was absent from the healthy and MS cohorts, from roughly 1,000 published viral clones and from other ImmuneACCESS disease sequences. TCRdb trimmed public reads at Q25 via fastp, called clones via MiXCR and kept in-frame beta chains. Rows matching on CDR3 protein sequence are summarized as one entry with the most common DNA and genes. The V and J calls reflect TCRdb's pipeline rather than the authors' work. The sample records 160,000 or so distinct CDR3 sequences, around 94% of which are singletons. The top ten constitute around 0.11% of the sample.

The receptor was derived from a human donor with Susac syndrome. Specimen: CD4+ T cells from PBMCs. The chain couples TRBV9 to TRBJ1-5, and 7 bases in between align with TRBD1. CDR3 sequence: CASSVEGAGQPQHF. At the DNA level, the sequence is TGTGCCAGCAGCGTAGAGGGGGCGGGTCAGCCCCAGCATTTT.